This entry describes one TCR beta chain. There is no known antigen for this receptor. No much larger clone exists at a distance of one base, and base qualities are not known. There are 13 amino acids in the CDR3, from cysteine to phenylalanine inclusive. The read is trimmed to its CDR3 DNA, 39 bases read in frame from base 1. This entry comes from a study of immune evolution from preneoplasia to lung adenocarcinoma listed by TCRdb under 2021. Describing the broader study: No AAH lesions showed HLA loss of heterozygosity, compared with roughly 7.1% of AIS, roughly 15% of MIA and around a third of ADC lesions. A total of around 56 patients with pulmonary nodules who underwent surgical resection were included in the overall cohort. TCR sequencing data came from 51 patients. Whole exome sequencing and methylation data from the same cohort of nodules were integrated with the immune data. The sample size was set by how many specimens were available, not by a prior power calculation. According to the study, fewer than 130 samples went through TCR sequencing. The study profiled immune contexture across lung adenocarcinoma precursors and invasive adenocarcinoma using immune gene expression, TCR sequencing and multiplex immunofluorescence. Resected precursor lesions (AAH, AIS, MIA) and invasive adenocarcinomas were each compared against paired morphologically normal lung tissue. POLYSOLVER was used to infer Class I HLA alleles from exome data, and LOHHLA was used to detect allele-specific HLA loss.

Results and caveats for the whole study, not just this receptor: The findings rested on association rather than direct causation, and larger cohorts with long-term follow-up and longitudinal biopsies were considered necessary. All patients were from Japan and China, so applicability to Western populations was uncertain. T cell clonality was highest in KRAS-mutant nodules compared with EGFR-mutant or double wild-type lesions. Normal lung had the highest top T cell clone frequencies, which appeared to decline progressively from AAH through AIS, MIA and invasive adenocarcinoma. Clonality was highest in normal lung, while later-stage lesions appeared to show lower clonality but higher T cell density and diversity.

The patients had resection in Japan or China between about 2013 and 2018. Two lung cancer pathologists independently confirmed the histologic diagnosis of each case on H&E slides. For nucleic acid extraction, premalignant or tumor cells were enriched by macro-dissection following pathologic assessment. The AllPrep DNA/RNA FFPE Kit was used to isolate DNA from FFPE tissue. The immunoSEQ hsTCRbeta Kit was used to sequence TCR beta CDR3 regions from DNA. In the original analysis: TCR sequencing data were analysed with the ImmunoSEQ Analyzer. T cell clonality was defined as 1 minus Pielou's evenness, calculated on productive rearrangements. The inverse Simpson index, applied to productive templates, was used to measure T cell diversity. T cell density was expressed as TCR beta template counts normalized to usable DNA, with usable DNA estimated by amplifying and sequencing housekeeping genes. Two-sided Kruskal-Wallis tests were used to compare TCR metrics across histologic stages. Here the immuneACCESS table is served through TCRdb, limited to in-frame sequences with V and J called. Missing clones are a known gap in these copies; in checked studies unresolved V genes cover under half, and the rest lacks a known reason. V and J calls and clone size follow that table, whereas D and trimming were derived from the DNA. This sample has 4,500 to 6,500 clones in its table, and roughly 86% of those were observed once. The ten largest make up 3.3% of the sample.

The V and J genes are TRBV21-1 and TRBJ1-1; TRBD1 reflects the table's D call only, with no check against the DNA. TRBV21-1 is given as a pseudogene. The clonotype comes from a person aged 50 or older with lung adenocarcinoma. Sequences were obtained from FFPE invasive lung adenocarcinoma tissue. The sample's cell subset or site label, in plain terms: frankly invasive lung adenocarcinoma (ADC). The CDR3 sequence is CANPYRGRTEAFF. The sequenced DNA: TGTGCCAACCCCTACAGGGGGCGAACTGAAGCTTTCTTT.